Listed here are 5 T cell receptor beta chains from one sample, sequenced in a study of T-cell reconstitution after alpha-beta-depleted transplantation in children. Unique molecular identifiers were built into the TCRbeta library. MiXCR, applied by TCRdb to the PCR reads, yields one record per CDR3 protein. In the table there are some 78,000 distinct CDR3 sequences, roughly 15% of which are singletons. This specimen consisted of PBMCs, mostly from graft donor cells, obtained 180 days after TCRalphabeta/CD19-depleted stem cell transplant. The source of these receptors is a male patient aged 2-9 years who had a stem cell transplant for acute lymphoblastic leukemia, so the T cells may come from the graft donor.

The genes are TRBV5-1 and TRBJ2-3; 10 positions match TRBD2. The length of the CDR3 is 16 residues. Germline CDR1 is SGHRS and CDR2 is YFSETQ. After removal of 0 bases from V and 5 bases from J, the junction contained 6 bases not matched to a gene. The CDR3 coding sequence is TGCGCCAGCAGCTTGGCCCTAGCGGGGGCGGGAGATACGCAGTATTTT. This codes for CASSLALAGAGDTQYF.

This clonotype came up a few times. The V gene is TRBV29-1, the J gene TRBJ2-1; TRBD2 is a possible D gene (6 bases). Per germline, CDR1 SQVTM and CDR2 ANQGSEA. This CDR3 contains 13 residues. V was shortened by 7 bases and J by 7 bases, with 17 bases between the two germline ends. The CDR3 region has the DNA TGCAGCGGGGGGGAAGGTTCGGGTAATGAGCAGTTCTTC. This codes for CSGGEGSGNEQFF.

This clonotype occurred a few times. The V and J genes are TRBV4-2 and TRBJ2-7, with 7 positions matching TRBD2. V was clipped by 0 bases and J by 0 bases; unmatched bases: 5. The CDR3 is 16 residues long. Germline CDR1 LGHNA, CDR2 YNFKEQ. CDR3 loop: CASSQDWGGVSYEQYF. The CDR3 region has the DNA TGTGCCAGCAGCCAAGATTGGGGGGGAGTCTCCTACGAGCAGTACTTC.

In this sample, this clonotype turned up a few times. DNA of the CDR3: TGTGCCAGCAGCCACCTAGCGGGGGGGGGATCCTACGAGCAGTACTTC. Its translation: CASSHLAGGGSYEQYF. The chain joins TRBV4-2 to TRBJ2-7; TRBD2 agrees at 12 bases. Germline V gene data show CDR1 as LGHNA and CDR2 as YNFKEQ. The CDR3 is 16 amino acids. J gave up 1 base and V 3 bases, and 4 bases lay outside the gene matches.

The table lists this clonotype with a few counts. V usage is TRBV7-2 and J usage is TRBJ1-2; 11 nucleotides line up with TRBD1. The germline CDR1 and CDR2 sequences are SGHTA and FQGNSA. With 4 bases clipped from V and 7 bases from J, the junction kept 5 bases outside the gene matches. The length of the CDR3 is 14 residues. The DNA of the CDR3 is TGTGCCAGCAGCTCGGACAGGGGGCTGGGTGGCTACACCTTC. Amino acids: CASSSDRGLGGYTF.